The clone carrying this T cell receptor beta chain was counted many times. Antigen: not known. Recently diagnosed hyperthyroidism of less than 2 months' duration affected patients aged 18 to 65. Around 10 ml fresh peripheral blood yielded the PBMCs. RNA transcripts were the template for amplifying TCR beta CDR3 regions. TCR CDR3 underwent first-round RT-PCR with the HTBI primer set. TCRdb used MiXCR to reprocess the multiplex PCR reads, holding one entry per CDR3 protein. The sample includes some 500,000 distinct CDR3 sequences, approximately 15% of them seen just once. V lost 1 base, J lost 6 bases, and 3 bases stayed unmatched. This CDR3 has 15 residues. The data derive from a study of T cells in Graves' hyperthyroidism and ophthalmopathy. Notes on the study in general: The model made its ophthalmopathy prediction, and onset followed a median about 6.8 months later.

The rearrangement uses TRBV12-3 or TRBV12-4 and TRBJ2-2; 9 nucleotides align to TRBD2. The clonotype comes from a woman younger than 30 with Graves' hyperthyroidism. The sequenced sample consisted of blood. The DNA of the CDR3 is TGTGCCAGCAGTTTAGGCGGGAGGGCCTCCGGGGAGCTGTTTTTT. This codes for CASSLGGRASGELFF.